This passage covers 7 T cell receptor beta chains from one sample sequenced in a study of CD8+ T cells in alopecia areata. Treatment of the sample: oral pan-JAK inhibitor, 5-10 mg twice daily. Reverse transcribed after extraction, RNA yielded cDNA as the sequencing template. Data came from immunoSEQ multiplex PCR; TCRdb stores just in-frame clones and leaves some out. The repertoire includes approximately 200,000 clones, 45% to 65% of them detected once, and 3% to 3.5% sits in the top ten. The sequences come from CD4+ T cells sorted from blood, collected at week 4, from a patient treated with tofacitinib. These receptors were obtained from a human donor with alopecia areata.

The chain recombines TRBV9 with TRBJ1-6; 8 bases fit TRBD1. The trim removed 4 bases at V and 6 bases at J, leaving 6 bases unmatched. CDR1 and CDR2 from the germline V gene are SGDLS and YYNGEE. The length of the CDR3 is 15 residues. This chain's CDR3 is CASSTQTGVNSPLHF. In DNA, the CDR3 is TGTGCCAGCAGCACCCAGACAGGGGTTAATTCACCCCTCCACTTT.

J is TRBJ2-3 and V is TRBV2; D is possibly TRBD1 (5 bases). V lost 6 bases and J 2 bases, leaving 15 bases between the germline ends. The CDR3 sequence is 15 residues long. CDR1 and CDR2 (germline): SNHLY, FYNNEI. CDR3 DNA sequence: TGTGCCAGCAGCAACAGACAGATTAACACAGATACGCAGTATTTT. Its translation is CASSNRQINTDTQYF.

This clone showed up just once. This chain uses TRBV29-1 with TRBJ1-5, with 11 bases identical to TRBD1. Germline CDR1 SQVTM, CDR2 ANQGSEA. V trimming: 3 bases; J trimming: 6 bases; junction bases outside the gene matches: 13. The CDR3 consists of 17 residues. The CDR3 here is CSVDPLSGTGGGQPQHF. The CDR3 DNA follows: TGCAGCGTTGATCCATTATCCGGGACAGGGGGAGGTCAGCCCCAGCATTTT.

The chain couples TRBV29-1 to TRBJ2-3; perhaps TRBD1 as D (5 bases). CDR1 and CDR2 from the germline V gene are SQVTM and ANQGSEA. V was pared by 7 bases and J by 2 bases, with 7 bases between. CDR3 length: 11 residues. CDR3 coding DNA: TGCAGCGAAGGGGTCACAGATACGCAGTATTTT. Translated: CSEGVTDTQYF.

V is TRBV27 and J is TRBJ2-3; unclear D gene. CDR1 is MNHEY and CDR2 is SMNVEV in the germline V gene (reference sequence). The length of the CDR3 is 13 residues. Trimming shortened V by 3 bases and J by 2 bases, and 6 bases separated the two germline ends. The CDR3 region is CASSFRPTDTQYF. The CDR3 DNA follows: TGTGCCAGCAGTTTCCGTCCCACAGATACGCAGTATTTT.

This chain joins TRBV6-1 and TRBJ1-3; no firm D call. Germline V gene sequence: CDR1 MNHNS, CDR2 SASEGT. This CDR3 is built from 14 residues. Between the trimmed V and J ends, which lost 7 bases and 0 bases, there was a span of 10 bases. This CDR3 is CASNGRTSGNTIYF. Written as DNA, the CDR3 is TGTGCCAGCAATGGACGGACCTCTGGAAACACCATATATTTT.

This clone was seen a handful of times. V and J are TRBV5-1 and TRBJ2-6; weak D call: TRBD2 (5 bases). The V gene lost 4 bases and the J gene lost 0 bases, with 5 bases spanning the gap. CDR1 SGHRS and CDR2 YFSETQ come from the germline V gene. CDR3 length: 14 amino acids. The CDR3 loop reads CASSRDSGANVLTF. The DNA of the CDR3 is TGCGCCAGCAGCCGGGACTCTGGGGCCAACGTCCTGACTTTC.